Below, 25 T cell receptor beta chains from the same sample are listed, as sequenced in a study of OX40 agonist ivuxolimab in advanced cancers. Clones were read by immunoSEQ multiplex PCR, and TCRdb kept only the in-frame ones, dropping some. The profile covers tens of thousands of clones, with 81% appearing a single time and 4% to 6% taken by the ten largest. The starting material was CD4+ or CD8+ T cells sorted from blood, obtained in a trial of the OX40 agonist ivuxolimab. These receptors originate from an adult with an advanced solid tumor such as melanoma, head and neck, liver or kidney cancer.

CDR3 in DNA: TGTGCCAGCAGCTTGGCCCCGGGACAGAACACTGAAGCTTTCTTT. It codes for CASSLAPGQNTEAFF. The V gene is TRBV5-5, the J gene TRBJ1-1; perhaps TRBD1 as D (6 bases). From germline, CDR1 is SGHKS and CDR2 YYEKEE (reference sequence). Trimming left V 0 bases short and J 1 base short, with 10 bases between. This CDR3 region has 15 residues.

The genes are TRBV5-1 and TRBJ1-1; 8 bases are shared with TRBD1. V shed 0 bases and J 0 bases; nucleotides not matched to a gene: 4. The CDR3 is 16 residues long. CDR1 and CDR2 (germline): SGHRS, YFSETQ. This CDR3 reads CASSLGQGALNTEAFF. The CDR3 DNA is TGCGCCAGCAGCTTGGGGCAGGGGGCATTGAACACTGAAGCTTTCTTT. The entire variable domain, with the rest obtained from reference TRBV5-1 and TRBJ1-1, is as follows: KAGVTQTPRYLIKTRGQQVTLSCSPISGHRSVSWYQQTPGQGLQFLFEYFSETQRNKGNFPGRFSGRQFSNSRSEMNVSTLELGDSALYLCASSLGQGALNTEAFFGQGTRLTVV.

The rearrangement links TRBV5-1 to TRBJ2-5; 9 bases are a match to TRBD1. V shed 5 bases and J 4 bases; nucleotides not matched to a gene: 6. The CDR3 loop spans 14 amino acids. CDR1 and CDR2 from the germline V gene are SGHRS and YFSETQ. The chain's CDR3 is CASSPPGQGETQYF. CDR3 sequence (DNA): TGCGCCAGCAGTCCTCCGGGACAGGGAGAGACCCAGTACTTC.

The chain uses TRBV4-1 and TRBJ2-7; no reliable D call. Trimming removed 4 bases at V and 9 bases at J, with 16 bases between. The germline V gene encodes CDR1 MGHRA and CDR2 YSYEKL. The CDR3 contains 13 residues. CDR3 sequence: CASSLKPELGQYF. The CDR3 DNA follows: TGCGCCAGCAGCCTAAAACCCGAGTTAGGGCAGTACTTC.

The V gene is TRBV21-1, the J gene TRBJ2-1. TRBV21-1 is flagged as a pseudogene. The CDR3 loop spans 14 amino acids. The CDR3 protein is CASRCVKGCNEQFF. The DNA of the CDR3 is TGTGCCAGCAGATGCGTCAAAGGATGCAATGAGCAGTTCTTC.

CDR3 nucleotides: TGTGCCAGTAGTATGATCCCGGGACAGGGGGCAGATACGCAGTATTTT. This encodes CASSMIPGQGADTQYF. The chain joins TRBV19 to TRBJ2-3; 11 bases align to TRBD1. Germline loops: CDR1 LNHDA, CDR2 SQIVND (reference sequence). Trimming cost V 3 bases and J 4 bases; bases outside gene matches: 6. CDR3 length equals 16 residues.

The chain combines TRBV18 with TRBJ2-6; no clear D. The CDR3 extends over 20 amino acids. Germline CDR1 is KGHSH and CDR2 is LQKENI. Trimming cost V 2 bases and J 4 bases, with 24 bases left between them. CDR3 amino acids: CASSPSTVRFPLGGANVLTF. CDR3 sequence (DNA): TGTGCCAGCTCACCATCGACGGTGAGGTTCCCTCTGGGGGGGGCCAACGTCCTGACTTTC.

The chain carries TRBV7-9 and TRBJ2-5, with D uncertain. The germline V and J ends were trimmed by 1 base and 7 bases, with 4 bases remaining between them. This CDR3 spans 11 amino acids. The germline CDR1 and CDR2 sequences are SEHNR and FQNEAQ (reference sequence). CDR3 in DNA: TGTGCCAGCAGCTTAGGTGGGACCCAGTACTTC. Its translation: CASSLGGTQYF.

The chain uses TRBV27 and TRBJ2-7; possible D gene TRBD1, 6 bases. From germline, CDR1 is MNHEY and CDR2 SMNVEV (reference sequence). This CDR3 region has 12 residues. V shed 6 bases and J shed 5 bases, with 11 bases lying between them. The CDR3 coding sequence is TGTGCCAGCAGCCCTACAGGGAACGAGCAGTACTTC. This codes for CASSPTGNEQYF.

J is TRBJ1-1 and V is TRBV7-6; D is perhaps TRBD1 (6 bases). Germline lookup yields CDR1 SGHVS and CDR2 FNYEAQ. The CDR3 has 14 amino acids. Trimming stripped 5 bases from V and 5 bases from J, with 15 bases between. This CDR3 reads CASSPTGFRTEAFF. In nucleotides, the CDR3 is TGTGCCAGCAGCCCGACAGGATTCCGAACTGAAGCTTTCTTT.

V gene TRBV7-2 combines with J gene TRBJ1-5; no reliable D call. Germline CDR1 reads SGHTA; CDR2 reads FQGNSA. Trimming stripped 2 bases from V and 6 bases from J, with 8 bases between. This CDR3 region has 13 residues. The CDR3, as DNA: TGTGCCAGCAGCTTACAGAAGACTCAGCCCCAGCATTTT. Translation: CASSLQKTQPQHF.

The chain is built from TRBV30 and TRBJ1-4, with D unclear. Trimming took 2 bases from V and 8 from J, leaving 9 bases between them. Germline V gives CDR1 GTSNPN, CDR2 SVGIG (reference sequence). This CDR3 region has 12 residues. This CDR3 reads CAWSLTREKLFF. CDR3 nucleotide sequence: TGTGCCTGGAGTCTGACCAGAGAAAAACTGTTTTTT. The full variable domain, with the rest looked up from reference TRBV30 and TRBJ1-4, is SQTIHQWPATLVQPVGSPLSLECTVEGTSNPNLYWYRQAAGRGLQLLFYSVGIGQISSEVPQNLSASRPQDRQFILSSKKLLLSDSGFYLCAWSLTREKLFFGSGTQLSVL.

This CDR3 reads CASSIGDSTDTQYF. DNA of the CDR3: TGTGCCAGTAGTATTGGCGACTCCACAGATACGCAGTATTTT. The chain carries TRBV19 and TRBJ2-3; D gene ambiguous. This CDR3 has 14 residues. The V end lost 3 bases, the J end lost 2 bases, and 9 bases lay between the germline ends. The germline gives CDR1 LNHDA, CDR2 SQIVND (reference sequence).

This clone appeared a few times. The J gene is TRBJ2-1, the V gene TRBV7-2; 14 nucleotides agree with TRBD2. V was clipped by 1 base and J by 3 bases; unmatched bases: 5. Germline V gene lookup returns CDR1 SGHTA and CDR2 FQGNSA. The CDR3 spans 18 residues. Here the CDR3 DNA reads TGTGCCAGCAGCTTAGAGACTAGCGGGAGGGCCTTCTACAATGAGCAGTTCTTC. Its translation: CASSLETSGRAFYNEQFF.

This clone occurred a few times. The V gene is TRBV27, the J gene TRBJ1-1, with unresolved D. V lost 5 bases and J lost 7, with 14 bases in between. The germline V gene has CDR1 MNHEY and CDR2 SMNVEV (reference sequence). This CDR3 is 13 amino acids long. CDR3 nucleotide sequence: TGTGCCAGCAGTCGGTTCGATACAGTTGAAGCTTTCTTT. Its translation is CASSRFDTVEAFF.

The CDR3, as DNA: TGTGCCAGCAGCCAAGCTTTCGACGGCACTGGATACGAGCAGTACTTC. It specifies CASSQAFDGTGYEQYF. The V call is TRBV4-2, the J call TRBJ2-7; D unclear. This CDR3 contains 16 residues. Germline V gives CDR1 LGHNA, CDR2 YNFKEQ. V was pared by 1 base and J by 4 bases, with 17 bases between.

The genes are TRBV2 and TRBJ2-7; 7 nucleotides agree with TRBD1. Germline V gene sequence: CDR1 SNHLY, CDR2 FYNNEI. Unmatched junction bases numbered 6, after V lost 5 bases and J lost 2 bases. The CDR3 consists of 14 residues. The CDR3 bases are TGTGCCAGCAGTTCCCGGGACAGAACCTACGAGCAGTACTTC. It is translated as CASSSRDRTYEQYF.

This chain connects TRBV7-9 to TRBJ2-5; 11 bases are a match to TRBD2. This CDR3 is 14 amino acids long. V lost 5 bases and J lost 3; bases outside the gene matches: 2. The germline V gene has CDR1 SEHNR and CDR2 FQNEAQ (reference sequence). The CDR3 DNA sequence: TGTGCCAGCAGCAAGACTAGCGGGGAAGAGACCCAGTACTTC. It is translated as CASSKTSGEETQYF.

The chain links TRBV7-3 to TRBJ2-7; D remains unclear. V was shortened by 5 bases and J by 5 bases, with 19 bases between the two germline ends. The CDR3 length is 15 residues. The germline V gene has CDR1 SGHTA and CDR2 FQGTGA. CDR3: CASSPTPSLFHEQYF. The CDR3 DNA reads TGTGCCAGCAGCCCAACCCCCAGTCTGTTCCACGAGCAGTACTTC. Together with reference TRBV7-3 and TRBJ2-7, the CDR3 gives the full variable domain: GAGVSQTPSNKVTEKGKYVELRCDPISGHTALYWYRQSLGQGPEFLIYFQGTGAADDSGLPNDRFFAVRPEGSVSTLKIQRTERGDSAVYLCASSPTPSLFHEQYFGPGTRLTVT.

The chain has TRBV7-2 and TRBJ1-2; 8 bases align to TRBD1. Germline V gene sequence: CDR1 SGHTA, CDR2 FQGNSA. J lost 3 bases, V lost 3 bases, and 3 bases had no gene match. The CDR3 contains 14 residues. The CDR3 loop is CASSFQTGDYGYTF. CDR3 DNA sequence: TGTGCCAGCAGCTTCCAGACAGGGGACTATGGCTACACCTTC.

The chain uses TRBV5-6 and TRBJ1-2; 8 nucleotides match TRBD1. Per germline, CDR1 SGHDT and CDR2 YYEEEE. Trimming took 3 bases from V and 4 from J; bases not matched to a gene: 17. This CDR3 has 18 residues. The CDR3 loop reads CASSSFSGTGPTGYGYTF. DNA of the CDR3: TGTGCCAGCAGCTCCTTCTCCGGGACAGGCCCCACCGGCTATGGCTACACCTTC.

This rearrangement joins TRBV7-9 to TRBJ1-2; 8 bases are a match to TRBD1. V shed 5 bases and J 5 bases; nucleotides not matched to a gene: 10. Germline-derived CDR1 and CDR2 are SEHNR and FQNEAQ (reference sequence). This CDR3 spans 15 amino acids. The CDR3 region is CASSPGQASPYGYTF. In DNA form, the CDR3 reads TGTGCCAGCAGCCCGGGACAGGCTTCCCCTTATGGCTACACCTTC.

The chain uses TRBV4-3 and TRBJ2-3; 12 bases map to TRBD2. This CDR3 is built from 18 residues. Looked up from germline, CDR1 is LGHNA and CDR2 is YSLEER. V shed 4 bases, J shed 0 bases, and the junction held 8 bases outside the gene matches. CDR3 sequence: CASSPGLAGPSSTDTQYF. DNA of the CDR3: TGCGCCAGCAGCCCGGGACTAGCGGGTCCATCTAGCACAGATACGCAGTATTTT.

The V gene is TRBV4-3, the J gene TRBJ2-6, with a weak D call TRBD1 (5 bases). Trimming removed 0 bases from V and 0 bases from J, with 12 bases in between. This CDR3 has 18 amino acids. Germline loops: CDR1 LGHNA, CDR2 YSLEER. The CDR3 region has the DNA TGCGCCAGCAGCCAAGAGTCGTTCCAGGGCTCTGGGGCCAACGTCCTGACTTTC. Amino acids: CASSQESFQGSGANVLTF.

This chain uses TRBV7-2 with TRBJ2-1; D ambiguous. V lost 5 bases to trimming and J lost 4 bases, with 15 bases between them. Germline CDR1 and CDR2: SGHTA and FQGNSA. The CDR3 runs to 15 residues. CDR3 sequence (DNA): TGTGCCAGCAGCCAAAGCCAGGCCCTATACAATGAGCAGTTCTTC. Encoded protein: CASSQSQALYNEQFF.